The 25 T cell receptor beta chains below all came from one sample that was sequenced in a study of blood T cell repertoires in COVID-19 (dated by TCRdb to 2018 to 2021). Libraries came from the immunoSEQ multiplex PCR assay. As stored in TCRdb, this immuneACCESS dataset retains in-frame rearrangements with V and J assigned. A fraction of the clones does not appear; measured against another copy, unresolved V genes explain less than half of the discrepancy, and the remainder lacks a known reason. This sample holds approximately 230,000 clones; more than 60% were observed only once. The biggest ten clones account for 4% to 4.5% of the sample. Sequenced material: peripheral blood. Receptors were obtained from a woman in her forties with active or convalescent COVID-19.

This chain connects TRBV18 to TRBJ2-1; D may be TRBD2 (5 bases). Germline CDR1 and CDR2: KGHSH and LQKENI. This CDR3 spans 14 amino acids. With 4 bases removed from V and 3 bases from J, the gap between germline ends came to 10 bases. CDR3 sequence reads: CASSLNRDYNEQFF. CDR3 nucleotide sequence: TGTGCCAGCTCACTCAACCGGGACTACAATGAGCAGTTCTTC.

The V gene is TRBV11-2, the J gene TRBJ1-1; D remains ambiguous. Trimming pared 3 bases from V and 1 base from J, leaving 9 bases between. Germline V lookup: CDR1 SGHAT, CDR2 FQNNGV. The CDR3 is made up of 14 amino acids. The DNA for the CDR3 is TGTGCCAGCAGCTTCGTCAGATCGAACACTGAAGCTTTCTTT. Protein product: CASSFVRSNTEAFF.

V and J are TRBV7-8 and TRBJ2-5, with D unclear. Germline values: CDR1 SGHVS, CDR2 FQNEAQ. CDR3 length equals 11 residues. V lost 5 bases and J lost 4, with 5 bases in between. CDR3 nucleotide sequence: TGTGCCAGCAGCCCTAGAGAGACCCAGTACTTC. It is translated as CASSPRETQYF.

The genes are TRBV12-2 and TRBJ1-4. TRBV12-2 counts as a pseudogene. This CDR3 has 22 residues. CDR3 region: CASRWVGGEVHIRWVFSEKLFF. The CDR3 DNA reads TGTGCAAGTCGCTGGGTTGGGGGGGAGGTCCACATTAGGTGGGTTTTTAGTGAAAAACTGTTTTTT.

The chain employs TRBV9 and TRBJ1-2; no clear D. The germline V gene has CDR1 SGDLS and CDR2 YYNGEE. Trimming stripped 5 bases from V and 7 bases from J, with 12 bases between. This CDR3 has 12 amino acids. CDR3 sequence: CASSQSRGGYTF. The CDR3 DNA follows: TGTGCCAGCAGTCAATCCCGAGGTGGCTACACCTTC.

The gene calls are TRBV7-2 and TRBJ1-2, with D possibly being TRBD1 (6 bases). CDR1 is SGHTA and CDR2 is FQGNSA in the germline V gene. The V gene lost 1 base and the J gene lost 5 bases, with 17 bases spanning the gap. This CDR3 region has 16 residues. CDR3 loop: CASSLGPGGHGYGYTF. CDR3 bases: TGTGCCAGCAGCTTAGGGCCGGGGGGGCATGGATATGGCTACACCTTC.

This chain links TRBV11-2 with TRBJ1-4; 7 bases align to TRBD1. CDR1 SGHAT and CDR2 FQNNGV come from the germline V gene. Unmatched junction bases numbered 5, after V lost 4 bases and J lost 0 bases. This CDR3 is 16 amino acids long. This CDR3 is CASSSSDRATNEKLFF. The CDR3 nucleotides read TGTGCCAGCAGCTCTTCCGACAGGGCAACTAATGAAAAACTGTTTTTT.

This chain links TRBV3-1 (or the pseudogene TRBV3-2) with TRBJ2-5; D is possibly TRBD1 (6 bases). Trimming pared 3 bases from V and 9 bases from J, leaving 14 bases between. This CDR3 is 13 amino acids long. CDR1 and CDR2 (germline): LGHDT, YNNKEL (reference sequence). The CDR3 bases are TGTGCCAGCAGCCAGGGGGCCGGGGTGTCCCAGTACTTC. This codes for CASSQGAGVSQYF.

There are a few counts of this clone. The CDR3 sequence: CAISDLPGQGDYGYTF. As DNA, the CDR3 is TGTGCCATCAGTGACCTCCCGGGACAGGGTGACTATGGCTACACCTTC. The gene calls are TRBV10-3 and TRBJ1-2, with TRBD1 matching over 9 bases. This CDR3 is built from 16 residues. Germline CDR1 reads ENHRY; CDR2 reads SYGVKD. V trimming: 3 bases; J trimming: 3 bases; junction bases outside the gene matches: 8.

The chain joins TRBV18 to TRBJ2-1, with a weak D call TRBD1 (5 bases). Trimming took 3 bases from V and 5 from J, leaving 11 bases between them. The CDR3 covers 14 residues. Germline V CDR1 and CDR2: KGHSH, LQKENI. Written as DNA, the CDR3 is TGTGCCAGCTCACCGGAAAAACAGGACAATGAGCAGTTCTTC. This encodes CASSPEKQDNEQFF.

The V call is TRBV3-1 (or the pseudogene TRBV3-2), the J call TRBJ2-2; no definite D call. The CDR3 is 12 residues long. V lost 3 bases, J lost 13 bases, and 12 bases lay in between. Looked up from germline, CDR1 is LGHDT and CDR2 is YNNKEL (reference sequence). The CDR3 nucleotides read TGTGCCAGCAGCCATTTGACCACGGGGCTGTTTTTT. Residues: CASSHLTTGLFF.

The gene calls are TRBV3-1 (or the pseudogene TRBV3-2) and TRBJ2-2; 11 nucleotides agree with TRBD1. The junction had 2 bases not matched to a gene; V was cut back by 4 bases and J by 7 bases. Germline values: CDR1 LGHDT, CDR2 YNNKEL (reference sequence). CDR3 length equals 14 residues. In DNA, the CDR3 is TGTGCCAGCAGCCCGGGGACAGGGGGCGGGGAGCTGTTTTTT. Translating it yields CASSPGTGGGELFF.

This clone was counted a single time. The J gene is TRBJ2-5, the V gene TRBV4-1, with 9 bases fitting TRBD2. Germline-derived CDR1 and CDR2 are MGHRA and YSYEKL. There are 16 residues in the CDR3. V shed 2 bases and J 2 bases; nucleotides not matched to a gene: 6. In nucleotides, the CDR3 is TGCGCCAGCAGCCAACCGACTAGCGGACTACAAGAGACCCAGTACTTC. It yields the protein CASSQPTSGLQETQYF.

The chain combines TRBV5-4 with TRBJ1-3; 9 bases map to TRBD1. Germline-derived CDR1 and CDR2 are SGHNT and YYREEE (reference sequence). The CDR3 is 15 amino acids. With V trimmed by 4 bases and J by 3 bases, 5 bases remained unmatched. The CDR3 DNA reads TGTGCCAGCAGCCCAAACAGGGGGCTTGGAAACACCATATATTTT. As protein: CASSPNRGLGNTIYF.

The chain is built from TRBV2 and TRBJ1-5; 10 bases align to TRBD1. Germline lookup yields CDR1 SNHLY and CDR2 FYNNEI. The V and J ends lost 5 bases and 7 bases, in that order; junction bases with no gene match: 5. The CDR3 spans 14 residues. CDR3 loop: CASSRQGADQPQHF. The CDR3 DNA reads TGTGCCAGCAGTCGACAGGGGGCGGACCAGCCCCAGCATTTT.

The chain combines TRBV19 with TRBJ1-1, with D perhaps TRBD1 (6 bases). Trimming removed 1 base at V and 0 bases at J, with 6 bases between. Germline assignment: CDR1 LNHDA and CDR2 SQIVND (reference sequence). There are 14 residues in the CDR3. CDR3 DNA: TGTGCCAGTAGTATAGGGACAGTGAACACTGAAGCTTTCTTT. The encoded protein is CASSIGTVNTEAFF.

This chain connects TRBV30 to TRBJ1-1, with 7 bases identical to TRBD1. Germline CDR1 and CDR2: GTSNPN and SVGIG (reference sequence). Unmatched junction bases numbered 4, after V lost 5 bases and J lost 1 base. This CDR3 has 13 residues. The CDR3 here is CAWDRARNTEAFF. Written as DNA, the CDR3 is TGTGCCTGGGACAGGGCGCGGAACACTGAAGCTTTCTTT.

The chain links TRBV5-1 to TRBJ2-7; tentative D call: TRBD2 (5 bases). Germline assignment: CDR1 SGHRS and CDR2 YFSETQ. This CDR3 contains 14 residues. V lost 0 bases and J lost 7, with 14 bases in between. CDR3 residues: CASSLGRRGDEQYV. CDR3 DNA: TGCGCCAGCAGCTTGGGTCGCCGGGGAGATGAGCAGTACGTC.

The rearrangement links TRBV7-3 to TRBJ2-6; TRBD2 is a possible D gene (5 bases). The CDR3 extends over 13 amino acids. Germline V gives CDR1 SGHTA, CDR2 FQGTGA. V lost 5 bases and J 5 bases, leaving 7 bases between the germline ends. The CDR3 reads CASSPGRANVLTF. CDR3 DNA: TGTGCCAGCAGCCCGGGGAGGGCCAACGTCCTGACTTTC.

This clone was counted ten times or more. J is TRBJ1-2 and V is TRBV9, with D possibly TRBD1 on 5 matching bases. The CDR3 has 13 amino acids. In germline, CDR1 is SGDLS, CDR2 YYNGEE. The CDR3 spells CAKGAGYHYGYTF. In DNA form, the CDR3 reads TGTGCTAAAGGGGCAGGGTATCACTATGGCTACACCTTC.

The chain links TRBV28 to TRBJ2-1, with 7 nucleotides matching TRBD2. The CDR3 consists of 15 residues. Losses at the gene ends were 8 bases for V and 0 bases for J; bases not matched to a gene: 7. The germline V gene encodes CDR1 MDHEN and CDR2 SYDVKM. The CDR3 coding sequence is TGTGCCAGCCCGCCCCCGGGGGGCTCCTACAATGAGCAGTTCTTC. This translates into CASPPPGGSYNEQFF.

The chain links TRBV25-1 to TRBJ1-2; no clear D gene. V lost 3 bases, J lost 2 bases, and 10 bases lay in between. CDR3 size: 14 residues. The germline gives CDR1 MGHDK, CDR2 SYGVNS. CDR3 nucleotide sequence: TGTGCCAGCAGTGAGTCAGGAGGAAACTATGGCTACACCTTC. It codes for CASSESGGNYGYTF.

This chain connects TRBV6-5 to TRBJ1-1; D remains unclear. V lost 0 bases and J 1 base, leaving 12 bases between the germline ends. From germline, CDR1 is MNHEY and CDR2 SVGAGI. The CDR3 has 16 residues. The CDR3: CASSYSRSTGNTEAFF. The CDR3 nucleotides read TGTGCCAGCAGTTACTCAAGATCTACGGGGAACACTGAAGCTTTCTTT.

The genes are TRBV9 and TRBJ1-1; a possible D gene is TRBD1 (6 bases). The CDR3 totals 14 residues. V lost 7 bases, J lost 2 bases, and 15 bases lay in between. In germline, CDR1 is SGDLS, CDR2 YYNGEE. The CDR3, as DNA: TGTGCCAGCGGAAGGACAGACAAAAACACTGAAGCTTTCTTT. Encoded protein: CASGRTDKNTEAFF.

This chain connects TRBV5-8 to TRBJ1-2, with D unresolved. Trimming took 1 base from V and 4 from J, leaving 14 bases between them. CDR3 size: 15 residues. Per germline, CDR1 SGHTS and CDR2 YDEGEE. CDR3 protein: CASSLSPLSPYGYTF. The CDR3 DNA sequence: TGTGCCAGCAGCTTGTCGCCTCTGAGCCCCTATGGCTACACCTTC. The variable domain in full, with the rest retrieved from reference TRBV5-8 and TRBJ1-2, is EAGVTQSPTHLIKTRGQQATLRCSPISGHTSVYWYQQALGLGLQFLLWYDEGEERNRGNFPPRFSGRQFPNYSSELNVNALELEDSALYLCASSLSPLSPYGYTFGSGTRLTVV.